The clone carrying this TCR beta chain showed up many times. Its antigen is still unknown. Germline V gives CDR1 SGHVS, CDR2 FQNEAQ. V lost 3 bases and J lost 7; bases outside the gene matches: 15. The CDR3 covers 17 residues. This sample is drawn from a study of Graves' ophthalmopathy and Graves' hyperthyroidism. Overall study context: Hyperthyroidism was considered stable when no ophthalmopathy appeared within 18 months of follow-up. Notes on the study in general: The model flagged ophthalmopathy progression at over 60% sensitivity and 72% to 85% specificity. Blood was where most expanded thyroid clonotypes above 0.001 frequency also turned up.

Scientists amplified the TCR beta CDR3 regions from RNA transcripts. HTBI primers were used in a first-round RT-PCR, which preceded a second-round multiplex PCR. One entry per CDR3 protein results from TCRdb running MiXCR on the multiplex PCR reads. The sample comprises over a million distinct CDR3 sequences, roughly two fifths of which are singletons, and more than 9.5% rests with the top ten. The origin of this receptor is an adult man with Graves' hyperthyroidism. V gene TRBV7-8 combines with J gene TRBJ2-5; 9 bases are shared with TRBD2. The material sequenced was peripheral blood or thyroid tissue (not recorded which). CDR3 sequence reads: CASSFASGGRSPGTQYF. The CDR3 DNA is TGTGCCAGCAGCTTTGCGAGCGGGGGGAGATCCCCAGGGACCCAGTACTTC.